This T cell receptor (beta chain) was retrieved from a study of long-term antiretroviral therapy in people with HIV. General observations from the study: Before ART, certain clones expanded, and these dominated the repertoire at all time points.

Each sample contained 1-10 million cryopreserved PBMC, thawed before DNA extraction. Version v3.0 of the immunoSEQ assay ran at survey level. Sequencing used immunoSEQ multiplex PCR; TCRdb keeps in-frame clones, though not all of them. This table holds 15,000 or so clones, 65% to 90% found once. Concerning this clone itself: The antigen remains unidentified.

There are 15 residues in the CDR3. In germline, CDR1 is MDHEN, CDR2 SYDVKM. V dropped 4 bases and J dropped 3 bases, with 16 bases sitting between them. The chain combines TRBV28 with TRBJ2-7, with D possibly TRBD2 on 6 matching bases. Sequencing was performed on unsorted PBMCs, taken 0.4 years after starting antiretroviral therapy. This receptor was identified in a man aged 30 to 45 with HIV. CDR3 in amino acids: CASSSHALAHYEQYF. CDR3 bases: TGTGCCAGCAGTTCCCACGCACTAGCACACTACGAGCAGTACTTC.